These T cell receptor beta chains were read from a single sample in a study of technical replicates of blood from several donors. Assay used: immunoSEQ multiplex PCR; TCRdb lists only in-frame clones, some missing. The table shows some 13,000 clones, with 90% to 95% occurring only once. The sample was PBMCs. The receptors shown here come from a human donor in good health. The conserved cysteine and the conserved F or W are not part of the CDR3 here.

v_call cdr3_length cdr3_aa
TRBV7-9 12 ASSPWDRGIEAF
TRBV6-1 11 ASTNIPGDTQY
TRBV9 12 ASSVRSGAHTQY
TRBV30 11 AWSRLASNEQF
TRBV5-1 14 ASSPSRARKEDMQY
TRBV2 13 ASGPTGEAGNTIY
TRBV28 11 ASRASGDLEQY
TRBV30 13 AWSVGQRLRDGYT
TRBV11-2 12 ASSSTGTNYGYT
TRBV7-9 12 ASSLGRGSYEQY
TRBV19 13 ASNLYANSNQPQH
TRBV11-2 12 ASSWTSTGDEQY